This T cell receptor beta chain comes out of a study of T cell responses to AZD1222 COVID-19 vaccine. The wider study: It was second doses at about 4 or about 12 weeks that were pooled. General study findings and limits: The sample set comprised mostly white British donors with more females, and clonal diversity was possibly underestimated. Reportedly, nearly half the spike-specific TCRs target unmutated variant regions.

This clone was found once. Its matching antigen is unknown. The table came from immunoSEQ multiplex PCR; TCRdb's copy has only in-frame clones and leaves some out. Here the sample spans over 120,000 clones, about 92% being singletons. CDR1 and CDR2 from the germline V gene are SGHAT and FQNNGV. CDR3 size: 11 residues. Trimming pared 6 bases from V and 5 bases from J, leaving 7 bases between. This clonotype originated in an adult in good health. Specimen: peripheral blood, collected on day 0 of AZD1222 vaccination. V gene TRBV11-2 combines with J gene TRBJ1-1; D not resolved. DNA of the CDR3: TGTGCCAGCAGATTAATGACTGAAGCTTTCTTT. Residues: CASRLMTEAFF.